A selection of T cell receptor beta chains follows, all from one sample in a study of blood T cells in healthy people across ages. TCRdb independently ran MiXCR on the 5' RACE reads; one entry per CDR3 protein. The sample has approximately 2,000,000 distinct CDR3 sequences; about 39% are singletons. The sample was blood. These TCRs come from a human donor in good health. Both conserved end residues are trimmed from each CDR3. Clone size appears in some rows only: once, few, many, or a class for an expanded clone.

>TRBV7-3|TRBJ2-3|NA
ASSFGLAADTRY
>TRBV12-3/TRBV12-4|TRBJ1-2|few
ASSFLPGINGYT
>TRBV6-5|TRBJ1-5|NA
ASSPQGRQPQH
>TRBV10-3|TRBJ2-1|NA
AISESSRGGRNNELF
>TRBV4-1|TRBJ2-7|NA
ASSQDSPWTSGGVNTEQY
>TRBV5-6|TRBJ1-2|NA
ASSFIQGTYGYT
>TRBV20-1|NA|NA
SALRLAGGLYQETQY
>TRBV6-5|TRBJ1-6|NA
ASSYYPTVTNSPLH
>TRBV20-1|TRBJ1-2|NA
SATQDSYYGCT
>TRBV30|TRBJ2-2|once
AWMYQLTGELF
>TRBV5-4|TRBJ2-4|NA
ASSRDKGIYNEQY
>TRBV4-2|TRBJ2-1|few
ASSQAGGVGYEQF
>TRBV12-3/TRBV12-4|TRBJ2-1|NA
ASSYELGRGSYNEQF
>TRBV20-1|TRBJ2-1|NA
GQVGWNEQF
>TRBV9|TRBJ1-1|NA
ASSELRILGTEAF
>TRBV7-6|TRBJ1-4|NA
ASSLHPPGEGTTNEKLF
>TRBV9|TRBJ2-3|NA
ASSVEGREADTQY
>TRBV15|TRBJ1-4|NA
ATSRSRTTTNEKLF
>TRBV5-1|TRBJ1-5|NA
ASSLDGDSDQPQH
>TRBV28|TRBJ2-1|few
ASSLTFSYNEQF
>TRBV10-3|NA|NA
AISEYAGTRIEQY
>TRBV15|TRBJ2-7|NA
ATAPPRARGYEQY
>TRBV20-1|TRBJ1-5|few
SARAGLLNQPQH
>TRBV10-3|TRBJ1-1|NA
AIRDPNKLNTEAF
>TRBV4-1|TRBJ1-2|NA
ASSQESPRPPRGRGDYGYT
>TRBV30|TRBJ2-7|NA
AARDFSYEQY
>TRBV12-3/TRBV12-4|TRBJ2-1|NA
ASSPTRGKEF
>TRBV7-2|TRBJ2-1|few
ASSLRQGNWNEQF